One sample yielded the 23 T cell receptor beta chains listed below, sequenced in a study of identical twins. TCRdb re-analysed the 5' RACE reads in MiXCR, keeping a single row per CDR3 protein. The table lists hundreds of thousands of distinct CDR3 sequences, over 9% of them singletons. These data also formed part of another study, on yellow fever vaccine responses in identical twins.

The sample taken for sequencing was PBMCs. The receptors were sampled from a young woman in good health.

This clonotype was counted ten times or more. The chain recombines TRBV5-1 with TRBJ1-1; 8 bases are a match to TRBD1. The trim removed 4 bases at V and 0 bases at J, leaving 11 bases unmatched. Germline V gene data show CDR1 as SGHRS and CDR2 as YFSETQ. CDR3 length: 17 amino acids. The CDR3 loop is CASSVSGGNHLNTEAFF. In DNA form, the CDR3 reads TGCGCCAGCAGCGTTTCAGGGGGCAACCACTTGAACACTGAAGCTTTCTTT.

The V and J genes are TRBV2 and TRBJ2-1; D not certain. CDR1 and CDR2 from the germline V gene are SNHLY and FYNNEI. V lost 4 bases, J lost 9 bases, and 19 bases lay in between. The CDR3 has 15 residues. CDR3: CASSVGRSGVGEQFF. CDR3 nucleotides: TGTGCCAGCAGTGTCGGGCGGAGTGGGGTAGGTGAGCAGTTCTTC.

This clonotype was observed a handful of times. The CDR3 loop reads CATSDPGLAERYNEQFF. CDR3 sequence (DNA): TGTGCCACCAGTGACCCTGGACTAGCGGAGCGTTACAATGAGCAGTTCTTC. V and J are TRBV24-1 and TRBJ2-1; 10 nucleotides line up with TRBD2. The V segment lost 4 bases and the J segment 4 bases; nucleotides outside the gene matches: 9. The germline V gene encodes CDR1 KGHDR and CDR2 SFDVKD. CDR3 length: 17 amino acids.

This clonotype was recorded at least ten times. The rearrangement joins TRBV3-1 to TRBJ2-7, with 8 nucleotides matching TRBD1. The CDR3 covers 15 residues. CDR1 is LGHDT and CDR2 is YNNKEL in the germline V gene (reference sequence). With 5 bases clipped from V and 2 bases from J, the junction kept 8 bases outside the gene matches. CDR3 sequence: CASSLGTGGAYEQYF. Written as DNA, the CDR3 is TGTGCCAGCAGCTTAGGGACAGGAGGTGCCTACGAGCAGTACTTC.

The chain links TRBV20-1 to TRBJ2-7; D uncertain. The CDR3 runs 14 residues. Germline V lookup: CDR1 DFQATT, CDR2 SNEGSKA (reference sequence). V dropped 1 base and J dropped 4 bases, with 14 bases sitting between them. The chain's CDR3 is CSARGLVRLYEQYV. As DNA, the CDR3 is TGCAGTGCTAGAGGCTTGGTCCGGCTTTACGAGCAGTACGTC.

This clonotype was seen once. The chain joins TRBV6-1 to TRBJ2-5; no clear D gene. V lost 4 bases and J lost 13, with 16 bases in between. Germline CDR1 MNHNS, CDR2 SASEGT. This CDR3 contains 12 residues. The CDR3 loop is CASSGTVLKRYF. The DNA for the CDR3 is TGTGCCAGCAGTGGTACCGTTCTCAAACGGTACTTC.

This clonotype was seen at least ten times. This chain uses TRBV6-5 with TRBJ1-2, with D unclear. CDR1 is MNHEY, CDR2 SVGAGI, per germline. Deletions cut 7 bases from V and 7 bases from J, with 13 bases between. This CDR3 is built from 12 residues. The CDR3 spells CASNNGRRGYTF. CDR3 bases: TGTGCCAGCAACAACGGGCGCCGTGGCTACACCTTC.

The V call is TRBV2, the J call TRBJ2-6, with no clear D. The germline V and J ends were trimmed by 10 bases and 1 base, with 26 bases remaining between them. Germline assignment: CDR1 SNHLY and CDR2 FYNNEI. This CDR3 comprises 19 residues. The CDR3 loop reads CAIRPPPRQFRSGANVLTF. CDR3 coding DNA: TGTGCCATCCGACCCCCGCCCCGTCAATTCCGATCTGGGGCCAACGTCCTGACTTTC.

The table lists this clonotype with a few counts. The CDR3 nucleotides read TGCAGTGCTAGAACCTCCGGGGGGACAGGGGGCTACGAGCAGTACGTC. Translation: CSARTSGGTGGYEQYV. The chain is built from TRBV20-1 and TRBJ2-7; 11 nucleotides match TRBD1. The germline V gene has CDR1 DFQATT and CDR2 SNEGSKA (reference sequence). This CDR3 has 16 residues. Unmatched junction bases numbered 9, after V lost 2 bases and J lost 3 bases.

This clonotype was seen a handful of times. The CDR3 sequence is CASSTTGGRYEQYF. CDR3 DNA sequence: TGTGCCAGCAGTACGACAGGGGGCAGATACGAGCAGTACTTC. The chain couples TRBV12-3 or TRBV12-4 to TRBJ2-7; TRBD1 matches at 10 bases. The CDR3 has 14 amino acids. V shed 5 bases and J 4 bases; nucleotides not matched to a gene: 5.

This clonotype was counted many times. The CDR3 loop reads CASSLGSPAPGELFF. The CDR3 bases are TGCGCCAGCAGCCTGGGATCCCCTGCACCCGGGGAGCTGTTTTTT. The V call is TRBV5-1, the J call TRBJ2-2; no clear D. The germline gives CDR1 SGHRS, CDR2 YFSETQ. The CDR3 loop spans 15 amino acids. Between the trimmed V and J ends, which lost 4 bases and 6 bases, there was a span of 16 bases.

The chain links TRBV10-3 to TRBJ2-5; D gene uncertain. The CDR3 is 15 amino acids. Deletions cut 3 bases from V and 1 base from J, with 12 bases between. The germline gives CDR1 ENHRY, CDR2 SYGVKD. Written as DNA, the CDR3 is TGTGCCATCAGTGATAAAAAGGGCCTCCAAGAGACCCAGTACTTC. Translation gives CAISDKKGLQETQYF.

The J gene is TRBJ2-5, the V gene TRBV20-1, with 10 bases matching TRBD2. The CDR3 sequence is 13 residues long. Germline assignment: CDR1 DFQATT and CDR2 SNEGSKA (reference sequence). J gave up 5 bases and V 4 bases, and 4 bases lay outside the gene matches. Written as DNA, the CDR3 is TGCAGTGCTAAAACTAGCGGGAAGGAGACCCAGTACTTC. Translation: CSAKTSGKETQYF.

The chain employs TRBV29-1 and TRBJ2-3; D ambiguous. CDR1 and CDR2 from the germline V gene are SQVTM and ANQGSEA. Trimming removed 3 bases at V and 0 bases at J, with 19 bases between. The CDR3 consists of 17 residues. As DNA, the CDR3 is TGCAGCGTTGACCTCCCGTATCAACTTTCTAGCACAGATACGCAGTATTTT. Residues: CSVDLPYQLSSTDTQYF.

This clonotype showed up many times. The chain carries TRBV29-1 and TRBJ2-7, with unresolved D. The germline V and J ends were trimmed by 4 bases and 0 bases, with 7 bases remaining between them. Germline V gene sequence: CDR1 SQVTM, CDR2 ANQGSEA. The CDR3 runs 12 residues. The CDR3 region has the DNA TGCAGCGTTGGACCAAGCTCCTACGAGCAGTACTTC. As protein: CSVGPSSYEQYF.

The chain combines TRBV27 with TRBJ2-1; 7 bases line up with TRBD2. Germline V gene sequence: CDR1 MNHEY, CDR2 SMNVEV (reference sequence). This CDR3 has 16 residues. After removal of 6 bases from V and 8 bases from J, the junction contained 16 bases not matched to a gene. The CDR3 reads CASSLVFGGGMDEQFF. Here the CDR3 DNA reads TGTGCCAGCAGCCTTGTATTTGGGGGGGGTATGGATGAGCAGTTCTTC.

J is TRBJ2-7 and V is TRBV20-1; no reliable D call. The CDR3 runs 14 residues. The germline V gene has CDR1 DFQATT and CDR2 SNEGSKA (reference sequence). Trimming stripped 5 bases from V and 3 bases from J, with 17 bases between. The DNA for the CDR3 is TGCAGTGCTCAGATCAAGGGTGCCGTCTACGAGCAGTACGTC. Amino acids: CSAQIKGAVYEQYV.

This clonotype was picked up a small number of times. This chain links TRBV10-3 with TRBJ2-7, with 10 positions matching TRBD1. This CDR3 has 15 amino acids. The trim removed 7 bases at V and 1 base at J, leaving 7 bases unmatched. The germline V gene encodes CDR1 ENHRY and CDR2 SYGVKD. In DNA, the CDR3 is TGTGCCATCAATAGAGACAGGGGGCTTTCCTACGAGCAGTACTTC. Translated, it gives CAINRDRGLSYEQYF.

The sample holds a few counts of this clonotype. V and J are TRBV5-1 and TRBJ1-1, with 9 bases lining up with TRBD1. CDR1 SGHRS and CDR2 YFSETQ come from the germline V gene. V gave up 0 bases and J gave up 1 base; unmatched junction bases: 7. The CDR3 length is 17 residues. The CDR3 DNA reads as TGCGCCAGCAGCTTGGCCGGGACAGGGTGGGCGAACACTGAAGCTTTCTTT. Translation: CASSLAGTGWANTEAFF.

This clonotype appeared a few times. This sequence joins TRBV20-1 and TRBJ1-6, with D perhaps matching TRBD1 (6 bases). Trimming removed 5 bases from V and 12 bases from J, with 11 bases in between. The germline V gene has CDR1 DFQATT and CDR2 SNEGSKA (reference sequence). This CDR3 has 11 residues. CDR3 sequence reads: CSAQEGGPLHF. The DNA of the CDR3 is TGCAGTGCTCAGGAGGGGGGACCCCTCCACTTT.

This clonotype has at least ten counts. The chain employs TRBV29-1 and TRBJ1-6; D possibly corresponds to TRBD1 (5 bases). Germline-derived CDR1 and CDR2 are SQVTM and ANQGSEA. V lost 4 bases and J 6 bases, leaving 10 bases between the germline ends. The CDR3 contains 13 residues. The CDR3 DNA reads TGCAGCGTTGCAGGGACGCCTAATTCACCCCTCCACTTT. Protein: CSVAGTPNSPLHF.

In DNA form, the CDR3 reads TGTGCCAGTAGTATATTCAGCGGGAGTTACGAGCAGTACTTC. It translates to CASSIFSGSYEQYF. The chain recombines TRBV19 with TRBJ2-7; 8 nucleotides match TRBD2. CDR1 is LNHDA and CDR2 is SQIVND in the germline V gene (reference sequence). Trimming at V came to 2 bases and at J to 4 bases, leaving 4 bases not matched to a gene. This CDR3 spans 14 amino acids. The variable domain in full, completed from reference TRBV19 and TRBJ2-7, reads DGGITQSPKYLFRKEGQNVTLSCEQNLNHDAMYWYRQDPGQGLRLIYYSQIVNDFQKGDIAEGYSVSREKKESFPLTVTSAQKNPTAFYLCASSIFSGSYEQYFGPGTRLTVT.

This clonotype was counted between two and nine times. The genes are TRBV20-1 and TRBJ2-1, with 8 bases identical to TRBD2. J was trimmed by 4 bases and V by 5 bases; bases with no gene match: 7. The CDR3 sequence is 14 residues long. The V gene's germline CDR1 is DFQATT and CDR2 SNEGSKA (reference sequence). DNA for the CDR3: TGCAGTGCTCCTCCGGGACTAGTGTACAATGAGCAGTTCTTC. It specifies CSAPPGLVYNEQFF.